The rows below give T cell receptor beta chains drawn from one sample of a study of CD8 T cells in Susac syndrome. Using its own MiXCR run on the immunoSEQ multiplex PCR reads, TCRdb lists one record per CDR3 protein. The repertoire consists of 110,000 or so distinct CDR3 sequences, with 94% occurring once and the leading ten covering about 0.098%. Sequenced input: CD4+ T cells from PBMCs. The receptors stem from a human donor in good health. Each CDR3 is given with its conserved first and last residue. The order of the fields is D gene, CDR3 length, V gene, clone size, J gene, CDR3 DNA, CDR3 protein. A D gene is named only where the DNA matches it firmly. Size values are once, few and many counts, or a class for expanded clones, and some rows have none.

TRBD1,12,TRBV6-6,.,TRBJ2-7,TGTGCCAGCAGTAAGGACAGGTACGAGCAGTACTTC,CASSKDRYEQYF
.,14,TRBV5-1,.,TRBJ1-1,TGCGCCAGCAGGCCCGCGGACCCTAACACTGAAGCTTTCTTT,CASRPADPNTEAFF
.,11,TRBV3-1,.,TRBJ2-7,TGTGCCAGCAGCCAGGCCTCTTCATGGTACTTC,CASSQASSWYF
.,13,TRBV12-3/TRBV12-4,.,TRBJ2-5,TGTGCCAGCGCCTACAGATTCCAAGAGACCCAGTACTTC,CASAYRFQETQYF
.,12,TRBV19,.,TRBJ1-1,TGTGCCAGTAGTATGCAGAGGCAAGAAGCTTTCTTT,CASSMQRQEAFF
.,15,TRBV6-5,.,TRBJ1-2,TGTGCCAGCGCTCGGTCCGGACAGACGATCTATGGCTACACCTTC,CASARSGQTIYGYTF
TRBD1,15,TRBV7-6,.,TRBJ2-7,TGTGCCAGCAGCTTAGATAGGGGGACAGTGTACGAGCAGTACTTC,CASSLDRGTVYEQYF
.,15,TRBV3-1,.,TRBJ1-3,TGTGCCAGCAGCCAAGAACCTACATCTGGAAACACCATATATTTT,CASSQEPTSGNTIYF
TRBD1,15,TRBV6-1,once,TRBJ2-1,TGTGCCAGCGGGTCGGGACAGGGAGTAGTTGATGAGCAGTTCTTC,CASGSGQGVVDEQFF
.,14,TRBV5-4,.,TRBJ2-1,TGTGCCAGCAGCTTAGGGGGGTCGGGCAATGAGCAGTTCTTC,CASSLGGSGNEQFF
TRBD1,14,TRBV6-5,.,TRBJ1-3,TGTGCCAGCAGCCGGGGACAGACTGGAAACACCATATATTTT,CASSRGQTGNTIYF
TRBD1,14,TRBV19,once,TRBJ2-1,TGTGCCAGTACCGGGACAGGTGGCTACAATGAGCAGTTCTTC,CASTGTGGYNEQFF
.,13,TRBV6-2/TRBV6-3,.,TRBJ1-5,TGTGCCAGCCAGCCGGTCCACAATCAGCCCCAGCATTTT,CASQPVHNQPQHF
TRBD2,16,TRBV3-1,.,TRBJ2-7,TGTGCCAGCAGCCAAGTCGGACTAGCGGGAGTCTACGAGCAGTACTTC,CASSQVGLAGVYEQYF
TRBD2,16,TRBV7-9,.,TRBJ2-3,TGTGCCAGCAGCCCAGGACTAGCCCCAGTCGGAGATACGCAGTATTTT,CASSPGLAPVGDTQYF
.,13,TRBV5-1,.,TRBJ2-7,TGCGCCAGCAGACCATCGGGGCCTGGCGAGCAGTACTTC,CASRPSGPGEQYF
.,15,TRBV5-6,.,TRBJ2-7,TGTGCCAGCAGCCCTTTAGGGAGGAGCTCCTACGAGCAGTACTTC,CASSPLGRSSYEQYF
.,14,TRBV25-1,.,TRBJ1-2,TGTGCCAGCAGTGAGACCCACTCAAACTATGGCTACACCTTC,CASSETHSNYGYTF
.,14,TRBV19,.,TRBJ2-5,TGTGCCAGTAGTTGGGCAGGGAGTAAGGAGACCCAGTACTTC,CASSWAGSKETQYF
.,15,TRBV27,.,TRBJ2-3,TGTGCCAGCAGTCCCCCCGGCAGACGACTAGATACGCAGTATTTT,CASSPPGRRLDTQYF
.,14,TRBV20-1,once,TRBJ1-6,TGCAGTGCTTGGGTCGGGACCCCTAATTCACCCCTCCACTTT,CSAWVGTPNSPLHF
TRBD2,15,TRBV7-2,.,TRBJ2-5,TGTGCCAGCAGCCGGACTAGCGGGGGGTCGGAGACCCAGTACTTC,CASSRTSGGSETQYF
.,15,TRBV5-1,.,TRBJ1-2,TGCGCCAGCAGCTTGGGGTTGATCGGGTACGATGGCTACACCTTC,CASSLGLIGYDGYTF
.,13,TRBV6-6,.,TRBJ1-2,TGTGCCAGCAGTTACGCCAGGGACGAGGGCTACACCTTC,CASSYARDEGYTF
TRBD1,17,TRBV27,.,TRBJ1-5,TGTGCCAGCAGACCAAGGACAGGCGGGTGGGGTGATCAGCCCCAGCATTTT,CASRPRTGGWGDQPQHF
.,13,TRBV6-1,once,TRBJ1-5,TGTGCCAGCCGTGGACAGTCAAATCAGCCCCAGCATTTT,CASRGQSNQPQHF
.,17,TRBV4-1,.,TRBJ2-2,TGCGCCAGCAGCCAAGAAGTAGGGTTAGGGAACACCGGGGAGCTGTTTTTT,CASSQEVGLGNTGELFF
.,13,TRBV6-2/TRBV6-3,.,TRBJ1-6,TGTGCCAGCAGTCCGTCCAGTATTTCACCCCTCCACTTT,CASSPSSISPLHF
TRBD1,17,TRBV6-2/TRBV6-3,.,TRBJ2-7,TGTGCCAGCAGCTCGGGACAGGGGATGGTACTCTTCCACGAGCAGTACTTC,CASSSGQGMVLFHEQYF
.,15,TRBV3-1,once,TRBJ1-1,TGTGCCAGCAGCCTCCTGGGGACGGGGAACACTGAAGCTTTCTTT,CASSLLGTGNTEAFF
.,13,TRBV18,.,TRBJ2-3,TGTGCCAGCTCACCACCTACCACAGATACGCAGTATTTT,CASSPPTTDTQYF
.,14,TRBV7-9,.,TRBJ1-1,TGTGCCAGCAGCCCTAGGGCAGGGAGACCTGAAGCTTTCTTT,CASSPRAGRPEAFF
.,12,TRBV29-1,.,TRBJ2-1,TGCAGCGCTGAGCCCCCGGGGAATGAGCAGTTCTTC,CSAEPPGNEQFF
TRBD1,12,TRBV7-8,.,TRBJ1-5,TGTGCCAGCCAGGGACAGGATCACCCCCAGCATTTT,CASQGQDHPQHF
TRBD1,14,TRBV3-1,.,TRBJ2-5,TGTGCCTCTCAGGACAGGGACACGAGAGAGACCCAGTACTTC,CASQDRDTRETQYF
TRBD2,13,TRBV7-2,.,TRBJ2-1,TGTGCCAGCAGCTCCGACCCCGCCGGGACTAAGTTCTTC,CASSSDPAGTKFF
TRBD2,16,TRBV30,.,TRBJ2-3,TGTGCCTGGAGTGTAGGGCTAGCGGGAGAGACAGATACGCAGTATTTT,CAWSVGLAGETDTQYF
.,14,TRBV6-6,.,TRBJ2-7,TGTGCCAGCGGCATGGGACAACTCTCCTACGAGCAGTACTTC,CASGMGQLSYEQYF
.,14,TRBV19,.,TRBJ1-1,TGTGCCAGTAGTAACACAGGACGCCAGGATGAAGCTTTCTTT,CASSNTGRQDEAFF
.,14,TRBV6-5,.,TRBJ2-5,TGTGCCAGCAGTTACTCCTTCCAGCAAGAGACCCAGTACTTC,CASSYSFQQETQYF
TRBD1,15,TRBV12-3/TRBV12-4,.,TRBJ2-2,TGTGCCAGCAGTTTAAGGGGGCAAAACACCGGGGAGCTGTTTTTT,CASSLRGQNTGELFF
TRBD2,14,TRBV10-3,.,TRBJ2-7,TGTGCCATCAGTGTTTCTAGCGGAAATGGCGAGCAGTACTTC,CAISVSSGNGEQYF
.,11,TRBV9,.,TRBJ2-1,TGTGCCGCGGGACGGAACAATGAGCAGTTCTTC,CAAGRNNEQFF
TRBD1,12,TRBV30,.,TRBJ2-5,TGTGCCTGGGGGGACAGCCAAGAGACCCAGTACTTC,CAWGDSQETQYF
.,15,TRBV5-1,.,TRBJ2-7,TGCGCCAGCAGCCTTGACGGGACTCCGAACTACGAGCAGTACTTC,CASSLDGTPNYEQYF
.,12,TRBV18,.,TRBJ2-7,TGTGCCAGCTCACCAGGGGAAGGCGAGCAGTACTTC,CASSPGEGEQYF
.,16,TRBV21-1,.,TRBJ2-2,TGTGCCAGCAGCAAAGACCGGGGAGCGAACACCGGGGAGCTGTTTTTT,CASSKDRGANTGELFF
.,14,TRBV7-3,.,TRBJ2-7,TGTGCCAGCAGCTTGGGGCAGGAACCCTACGAGCAGTACTTC,CASSLGQEPYEQYF
TRBD1,11,TRBV29-1,.,TRBJ1-1,TGCAGCGTAAAACAGGGGGATGAAGCTTTCTTT,CSVKQGDEAFF
.,14,TRBV29-1,.,TRBJ2-6,TGCAGCGTGCACACTGGGTCTGGGGCCAACGTCCTGACTTTC,CSVHTGSGANVLTF
.,12,TRBV10-3,once,TRBJ2-5,TGTGCCATCAGGGCGGGGCAAGAGACCCAGTACTTC,CAIRAGQETQYF
TRBD1,16,TRBV6-1,.,TRBJ2-3,TGTGCCAGCAGGGACGGCCAGGCAGGGGGCAGAGATACGCAGTATTTT,CASRDGQAGGRDTQYF
.,14,TRBV20-1,.,TRBJ1-5,TGCAGCCTGGGAGGGTTTCATAGCAATCAGCCCCAGCATTTT,CSLGGFHSNQPQHF
.,14,TRBV9,once,TRBJ2-1,TGTGCCAGCAGCGAGGGCGGATGGGGCGATGAGCAGTTCTTC,CASSEGGWGDEQFF
TRBD1,15,TRBV12-3/TRBV12-4,.,TRBJ2-5,TGTGCCAGCAGTCGGGCAGGGGGTTTAGTGAGTGCCCAGTACTTC,CASSRAGGLVSAQYF